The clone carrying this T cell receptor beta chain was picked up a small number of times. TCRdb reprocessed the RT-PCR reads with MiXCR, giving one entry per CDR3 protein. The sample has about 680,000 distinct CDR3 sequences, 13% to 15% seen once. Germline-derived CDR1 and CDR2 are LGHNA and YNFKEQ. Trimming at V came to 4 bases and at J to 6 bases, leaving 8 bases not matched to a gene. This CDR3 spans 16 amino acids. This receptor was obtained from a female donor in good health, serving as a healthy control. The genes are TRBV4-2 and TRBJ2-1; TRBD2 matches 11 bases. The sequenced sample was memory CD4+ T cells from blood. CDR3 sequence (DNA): TGTGCCAGCAGCCTTATTAGCGGGAGGGCCCCCAATGAGCAGTTCTTC. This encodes CASSLISGRAPNEQFF.